The clone carrying this T cell receptor (beta chain) was found many times. Antigen: not known. The sample originates from a study of post-analysis software for immune sequencing data. For the study at large: The patients showed relapsing-remitting, secondary progressive and progressive-relapsing multiple sclerosis courses. Study outcomes and limitations: TRBV5-6, TRBV5-1 and TRBV20-1 belonged to a set of five TRBV segments that were more frequent in patients than controls. Among multiple sclerosis patients, normalized Chao1 diversity was significantly below that of controls.

Trimming stripped 5 bases from V and 5 bases from J, with 13 bases between. The germline V gene has CDR1 SGHDT and CDR2 YYEEEE. The CDR3 has 13 amino acids. Included in the TCR beta cDNA libraries were unique molecular identifiers. TCRdb analysed the PCR reads with MiXCR anew, one entry per CDR3 protein. The sample includes more than 500,000 distinct CDR3 sequences, around 36% of them seen just once. Sequencing was done on a sample of blood. V and J are TRBV5-6 and TRBJ2-5; tentatively, D is TRBD1 (6 bases). This TCR was recovered from a girl younger than 18 with multiple sclerosis. CDR3 loop: CASSFRGGETQYF. The DNA of the CDR3 is TGTGCCAGCAGTTTCAGGGGTGGGGAGACCCAGTACTTC. The full variable domain, its missing parts supplied by reference TRBV5-6 and TRBJ2-5, is DAGVTQSPTHLIKTRGQQVTLRCSPKSGHDTVSWYQQALGQGPQFIFQYYEEEERQRGNFPDRFSGHQFPNYSSELNVNALLLGDSALYLCASSFRGGETQYFGPGTRLLVL.